This record covers a single TCR beta chain. Deletions cut 0 bases from V and 1 base from J, with 12 bases between. Per the germline V gene, CDR1 is LGHDT and CDR2 is YNNKEL (reference sequence). The length of the CDR3 is 16 residues. The data were taken from a study of blood T cell repertoires in COVID-19. Sequenced by immunoSEQ multiplex PCR; TCRdb stores in-frame clones only, minus some. Of hundreds of thousands of clones in the sample, roughly 90% are singletons; the top ten hold around 2.5%. The sample was PBMCs or T cells enriched from blood (not recorded which). The chain couples TRBV3-1 (or the pseudogene TRBV3-2) to TRBJ1-1; maybe TRBD1 (6 bases). This sequence was found in a man aged 55-75 years who had recovered from COVID-19. For the CDR3, the DNA is TGTGCCAGCAGCCAAGAAATCGGACAGCCGAACACTGAAGCTTTCTTT. It is translated as CASSQEIGQPNTEAFF.